This T cell receptor beta chain is from a study of blood T cell repertoires in COVID-19. Across the study: Material from acute and convalescent COVID-19 was sourced from the United States, Italy and Spain. From T cells, B-cell-depleted T cells, or PBMCs came the material, which was cDNA or gDNA.

V lost 11 bases to trimming and J lost 5 bases, with 15 bases between them. Germline loops: CDR1 MNHEY, CDR2 SVGAGI. The CDR3 consists of 12 residues. As originally analysed: Estimation of nucleated cell counts was performed using reference gene primer amplification. The table came from immunoSEQ multiplex PCR; TCRdb's copy has only in-frame clones and leaves some out. V and J calls plus clone size are reproduced from that table; the DNA served to infer D and trimming. The sample holds hundreds of thousands of clones; about four fifths are singletons and the top ten take around 10%. The rearrangement uses TRBV6-5 and TRBJ1-1; D perhaps matches TRBD1 (6 bases). Specimen: peripheral blood. The clonotype originates from a woman between 45 and 65 years old who had recovered from COVID-19. The CDR3 sequence is CAGGGRGTEAFF. The CDR3, as DNA: TGTGCCGGAGGGGGGAGGGGGACTGAAGCTTTCTTT.